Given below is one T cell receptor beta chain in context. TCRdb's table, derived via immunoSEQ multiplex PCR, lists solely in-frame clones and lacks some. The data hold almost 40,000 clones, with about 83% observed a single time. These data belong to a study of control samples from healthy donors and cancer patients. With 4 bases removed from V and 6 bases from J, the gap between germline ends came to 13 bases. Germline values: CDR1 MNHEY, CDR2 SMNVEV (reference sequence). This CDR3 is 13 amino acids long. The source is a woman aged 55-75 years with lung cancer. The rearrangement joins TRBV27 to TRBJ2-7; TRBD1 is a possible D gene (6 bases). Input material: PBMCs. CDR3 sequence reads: CASSYGRGTEQYF. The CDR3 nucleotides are TGTGCCAGCAGTTACGGCAGGGGCACCGAGCAGTACTTC.